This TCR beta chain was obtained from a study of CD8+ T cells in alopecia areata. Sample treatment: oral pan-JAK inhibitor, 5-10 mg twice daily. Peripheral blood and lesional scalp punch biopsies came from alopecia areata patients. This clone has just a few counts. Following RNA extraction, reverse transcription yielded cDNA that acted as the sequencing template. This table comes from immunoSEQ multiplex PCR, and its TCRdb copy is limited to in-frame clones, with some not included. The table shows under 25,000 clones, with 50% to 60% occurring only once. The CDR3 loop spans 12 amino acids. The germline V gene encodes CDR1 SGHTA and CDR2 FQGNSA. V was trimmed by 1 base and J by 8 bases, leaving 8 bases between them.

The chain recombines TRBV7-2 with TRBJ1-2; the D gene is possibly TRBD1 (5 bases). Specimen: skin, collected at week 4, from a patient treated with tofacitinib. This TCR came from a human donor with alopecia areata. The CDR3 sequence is CASSLDRRGYTF. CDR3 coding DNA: TGTGCCAGCAGCTTAGACAGGCGAGGCTACACCTTC.